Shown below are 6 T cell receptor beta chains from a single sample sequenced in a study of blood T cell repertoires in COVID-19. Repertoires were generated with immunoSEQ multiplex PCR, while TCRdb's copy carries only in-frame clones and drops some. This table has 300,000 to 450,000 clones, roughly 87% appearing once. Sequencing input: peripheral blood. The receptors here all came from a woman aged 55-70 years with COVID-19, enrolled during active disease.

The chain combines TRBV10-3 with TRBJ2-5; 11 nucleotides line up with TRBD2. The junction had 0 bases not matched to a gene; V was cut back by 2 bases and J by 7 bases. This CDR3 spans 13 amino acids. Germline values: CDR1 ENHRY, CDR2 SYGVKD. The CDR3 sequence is CAISEGTSGTQYF. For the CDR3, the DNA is TGTGCCATCAGTGAGGGGACTAGCGGGACCCAGTACTTC.

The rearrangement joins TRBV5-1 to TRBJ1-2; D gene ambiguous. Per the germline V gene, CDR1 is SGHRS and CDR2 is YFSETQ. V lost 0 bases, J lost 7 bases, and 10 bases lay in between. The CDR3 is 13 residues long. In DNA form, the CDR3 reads TGCGCCAGCAGCTTGGATTTGGCGGCTGGCTACACCTTC. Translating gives CASSLDLAAGYTF.

Written as DNA, the CDR3 is TGTGCCAGCAGTCTATCTGGACAGGGGCTCCATCAGCCCCAGCATTTT. As protein: CASSLSGQGLHQPQHF. J is TRBJ1-5 and V is TRBV6-2 or TRBV6-3, with 9 bases aligning to TRBD1. The CDR3 sequence is 16 residues long. CDR1 MNHEY and CDR2 SVGEGT come from the germline V gene. The junction had 10 bases not matched to a gene; V was cut back by 5 bases and J by 5 bases.

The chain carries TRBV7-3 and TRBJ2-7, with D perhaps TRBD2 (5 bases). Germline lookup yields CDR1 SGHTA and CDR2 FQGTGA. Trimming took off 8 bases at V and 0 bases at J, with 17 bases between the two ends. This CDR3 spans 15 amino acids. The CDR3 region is CASGRLEGGSYEQYF. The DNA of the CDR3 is TGTGCCAGCGGCAGGCTAGAGGGCGGCTCCTACGAGCAGTACTTC. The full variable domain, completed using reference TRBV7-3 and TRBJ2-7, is GAGVSQTPSNKVTEKGKYVELRCDPISGHTALYWYRQSLGQGPEFLIYFQGTGAADDSGLPNDRFFAVRPEGSVSTLKIQRTERGDSAVYLCASGRLEGGSYEQYFGPGTRLTVT.

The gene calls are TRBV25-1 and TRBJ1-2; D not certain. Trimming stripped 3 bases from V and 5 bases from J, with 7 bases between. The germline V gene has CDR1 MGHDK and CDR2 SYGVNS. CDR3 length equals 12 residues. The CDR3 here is CASSDGWYGYTF. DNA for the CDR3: TGTGCCAGCAGTGACGGTTGGTATGGCTACACCTTC.

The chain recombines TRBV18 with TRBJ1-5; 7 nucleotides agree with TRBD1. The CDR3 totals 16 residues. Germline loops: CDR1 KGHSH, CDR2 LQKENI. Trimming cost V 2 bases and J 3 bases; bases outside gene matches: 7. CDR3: CASSPTTGQLNQPQHF. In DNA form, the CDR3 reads TGTGCCAGCTCACCAACCACGGGACAGCTCAATCAGCCCCAGCATTTT.